The clone carrying this T cell receptor beta chain was found many times. Its antigen is as yet unknown. Every diagnosis used clinical symptoms, serum thyroxine and TRAb, thyroid ultrasound and orbital computed tomography. Amplification of TCR beta CDR3 regions used RNA as the template. The HTBI set primed first-round TCR CDR3 RT-PCR. TCRdb recomputed calls from the multiplex PCR reads with MiXCR, one row per CDR3 protein. Altogether under 400,000 distinct CDR3 sequences are present, under 25% being singletons, with the ten largest covering 50%. Trimming left V 0 bases short and J 3 bases short, with 32 bases between. This CDR3 spans 23 amino acids. The V gene's germline CDR1 is SGHAT and CDR2 FQNNGV. This specimen comes from a study of T cells in Graves' hyperthyroidism and ophthalmopathy. Study-wide findings and caveats: Most thyroid clonotypes with frequency above 0.001 were detected in blood.

V is TRBV11-2 and J is TRBJ1-4; possible D gene TRBD1, 5 bases. This receptor was identified in a woman in her forties or fifties with Graves' hyperthyroidism. Material for sequencing was blood. CDR3 sequence reads: CASSLEDRLWGGMRQSANEKLFF. The CDR3 DNA reads as TGTGCCAGCAGCTTAGAAGACCGACTCTGGGGGGGGATGCGTCAGTCGGCTAATGAAAAACTGTTTTTT.